This T cell receptor (beta chain) was identified during a study of graft-versus-host responses after intestinal transplantation. Across the whole study: As for transplant type, recipients had multivisceral, liver-intestinal, or isolated intestinal grafts. Study findings and constraints: Allografts from individuals with graft-donor T cell macrochimerism displayed high graft-versus-host to host-versus-graft clonal ratios. The marrow of recipients harbored GvH clones, and ileum or blood showed some of them first.

The CDR3 has 14 residues. The germline V gene has CDR1 SGHTA and CDR2 FQGNSA. Trimming took off 1 base at V and 2 bases at J, with 7 bases between the two ends. Points on this clone: Its antigen is unknown.

Generated by immunoSEQ multiplex PCR, the TCRdb table keeps only in-frame clones and is missing some. Altogether about 93,000 clones are present, 85% to 95% being singletons, with the ten largest covering about 0.5%. This TCR came from a human donor who received an intestinal transplant. The sequencing used unstimulated CD8+ T cells sorted from spleen or lymph node cells, collected before intestinal transplant. The chain couples TRBV7-2 to TRBJ2-3; D gene uncertain. CDR3 nucleotides: TGTGCCAGCAGCTTAGTGGCGGCCACAGATACGCAGTATTTT. This translates into CASSLVAATDTQYF.